The 16 T cell receptor beta chains below all came from one sample that was sequenced in a study of blood T cell repertoires in COVID-19. This table comes from immunoSEQ multiplex PCR, and its TCRdb copy is limited to in-frame clones, with some not included. The sample lists over 35,000 clones; around nine tenths were seen once. Sequenced: peripheral blood. Receptor source: a man aged 45-65 years with acute or convalescent COVID-19.

The rearrangement joins TRBV6-5 to TRBJ1-2, with 9 bases identical to TRBD1. The CDR3 covers 15 residues. From germline, CDR1 is MNHEY and CDR2 SVGAGI. After removal of 4 bases from V and 8 bases from J, the junction contained 11 bases not matched to a gene. The CDR3 coding sequence is TGTGCCAGCAGTTCACCCCACCCGGGACAGGGAGGCTACACCTTC. This codes for CASSSPHPGQGGYTF.

This chain uses TRBV19 with TRBJ2-3; 7 bases map to TRBD1. Germline lookup yields CDR1 LNHDA and CDR2 SQIVND (reference sequence). The CDR3 has 15 amino acids. Germline trimming cut 6 bases from V and 2 bases from J; bases unmatched to any gene: 8. The CDR3 coding sequence is TGTGCCAGTAGATATACCGGGACAGTCACAGATACGCAGTATTTT. It specifies CASRYTGTVTDTQYF.

The chain recombines TRBV6-1 with TRBJ2-7; TRBD1 agrees at 9 bases. The CDR3 covers 14 residues. V shed 2 bases and J 4 bases; nucleotides not matched to a gene: 3. Germline assignment: CDR1 MNHNS and CDR2 SASEGT. CDR3 nucleotides: TGTGCCAGCAGTGAATGGACAGGGGTATACGAGCAGTACTTC. Its translation is CASSEWTGVYEQYF.

This clone was seen just once. The rearrangement uses TRBV30 and TRBJ1-4; the D is unclear. V was clipped by 3 bases and J by 0 bases, with 11 bases between them. CDR1 and CDR2 (germline): GTSNPN, SVGIG (reference sequence). CDR3 length: 15 amino acids. The CDR3 region has the DNA TGTGCCTGGAGCCCCCCCTCGGCAACTAATGAAAAACTGTTTTTT. It is translated as CAWSPPSATNEKLFF. The full variable domain, completed using reference TRBV30 and TRBJ1-4, is SQTIHQWPATLVQPVGSPLSLECTVEGTSNPNLYWYRQAAGRGLQLLFYSVGIGQISSEVPQNLSASRPQDRQFILSSKKLLLSDSGFYLCAWSPPSATNEKLFFGSGTQLSVL.

V gene TRBV27 combines with J gene TRBJ1-2; the D gene is possibly TRBD1 (5 bases). V was cut by 10 bases and J by 8 bases, with 20 bases left in between. Per germline, CDR1 MNHEY and CDR2 SMNVEV (reference sequence). CDR3 length: 13 residues. The CDR3 nucleotides read TGTGCCACAAGGGGCAGGGATTTGGGAGGCTACACCTTC. This codes for CATRGRDLGGYTF.

This clone has more than one count but fewer than ten. The V gene is TRBV7-9, the J gene TRBJ2-3, with D perhaps TRBD1 (6 bases). V was trimmed by 5 bases and J by 4 bases, leaving 16 bases between them. This CDR3 is 15 amino acids long. The germline gives CDR1 SEHNR, CDR2 FQNEAQ (reference sequence). The CDR3 DNA is TGTGCCAGCAGCCCGCTTTTACAGGGTCCAGATACGCAGTATTTT. The encoded protein is CASSPLLQGPDTQYF.

This clone came up a few times. This chain links TRBV14 with TRBJ1-6; possible D gene TRBD1, 5 bases. This CDR3 has 14 amino acids. Trimming shortened V by 6 bases and J by 10 bases, and 16 bases separated the two germline ends. Germline V gene lookup returns CDR1 SGHDN and CDR2 FVKESK. The CDR3 bases are TGTGCCAGCAGTACGGGCGCAGGGAACTCACCCCTCCACTTT. This gives the protein CASSTGAGNSPLHF.

In this sample, this clone turned up once. The chain joins TRBV20-1 to TRBJ2-7; no definite D call. V lost 3 bases to trimming and J lost 0 bases, with 6 bases between them. The V gene's germline CDR1 is DFQATT and CDR2 SNEGSKA (reference sequence). This CDR3 spans 12 amino acids. Here the CDR3 reads CSASVSSYEQYF. As DNA, the CDR3 is TGCAGTGCTAGTGTCAGCTCCTACGAGCAGTACTTC.

The chain recombines TRBV25-1 with TRBJ1-2, with 7 bases that match TRBD1. The CDR3 runs to 15 residues. Germline lookup yields CDR1 MGHDK and CDR2 SYGVNS. V dropped 1 base and J dropped 5; count of bases not matched to a gene: 7. CDR3 sequence reads: CASSESGTGVYGYTF. In nucleotides, the CDR3 is TGTGCCAGCAGTGAATCTGGAACAGGGGTATATGGCTACACCTTC.

The chain links TRBV2 to TRBJ2-3; 7 positions match TRBD2. The germline gives CDR1 SNHLY, CDR2 FYNNEI. The J segment lost 0 bases and the V segment lost 5 bases, leaving 5 bases of the junction unmatched. The CDR3 has 15 amino acids. CDR3: CASSTPRGSTDTQYF. The CDR3 DNA reads as TGTGCCAGCAGTACCCCGCGGGGGAGCACAGATACGCAGTATTTT. The full variable domain, with the rest looked up from reference TRBV2 and TRBJ2-3, is EPEVTQTPSHQVTQMGQEVILRCVPISNHLYFYWYRQILGQKVEFLVSFYNNEISEKSEIFDDQFSVERPDGSNFTLKIRSTKLEDSAMYFCASSTPRGSTDTQYFGPGTRLTVL.

V and J are TRBV7-3 and TRBJ2-5; D is unresolved. V gave up 1 base and J gave up 2 bases, with 5 bases separating them. Per the germline V gene, CDR1 is SGHTA and CDR2 is FQGTGA. The CDR3 sequence is 13 residues long. The DNA for the CDR3 is TGTGCCAGCAGCTTAAGTGTACAAGAGACCCAGTACTTC. Translating it yields CASSLSVQETQYF. The entire variable domain, with the rest obtained from reference TRBV7-3 and TRBJ2-5, is as follows: GAGVSQTPSNKVTEKGKYVELRCDPISGHTALYWYRQSLGQGPEFLIYFQGTGAADDSGLPNDRFFAVRPEGSVSTLKIQRTERGDSAVYLCASSLSVQETQYFGPGTRLLVL.

V is TRBV2 and J is TRBJ2-5; the match to TRBD2 covers 14 bases. The trim removed 3 bases at V and 1 base at J, leaving 1 base unmatched. The germline V gene has CDR1 SNHLY and CDR2 FYNNEI. The CDR3 has 16 amino acids. The CDR3 region has the DNA TGTGCCAGCAGTGACGGACTAGCGGGGGGCCAAGAGACCCAGTACTTC. Amino acid sequence: CASSDGLAGGQETQYF.

Only one count was recorded for this clone. The rearrangement links TRBV9 to TRBJ1-6, with D perhaps matching TRBD1 (5 bases). Germline V gene lookup returns CDR1 SGDLS and CDR2 YYNGEE. The CDR3 is 15 residues long. V dropped 3 bases and J dropped 9 bases, with 16 bases sitting between them. Here the CDR3 reads CASSEDRDLFSPLHF. CDR3 bases: TGTGCCAGCAGCGAGGACCGGGACTTATTTTCACCCCTCCACTTT.

The rearrangement joins TRBV5-1 to TRBJ2-1, with TRBD2 matching 10 bases. Germline lookup yields CDR1 SGHRS and CDR2 YFSETQ. V shed 7 bases and J 7 bases; nucleotides not matched to a gene: 8. This CDR3 comprises 14 residues. CDR3: CASQASGSSNEQFF. CDR3 DNA: TGCGCCAGCCAAGCTAGCGGGAGTTCGAATGAGCAGTTCTTC.

This clone was picked up a small number of times. The chain recombines TRBV14 with TRBJ1-2; no firm D call. V lost 4 bases, J lost 4 bases, and 10 bases lay in between. Germline lookup yields CDR1 SGHDN and CDR2 FVKESK. The length of the CDR3 is 13 residues. The CDR3 nucleotides are TGTGCCAGCAGCCCAATTCGGGTCTATGGCTACACCTTC. Protein product: CASSPIRVYGYTF.

The chain uses TRBV13 and TRBJ2-1; D is unclear. This CDR3 is 15 amino acids long. V dropped 1 base and J dropped 4 bases, with 11 bases sitting between them. Germline CDR1 and CDR2: PRHDT and FYEKMQ (reference sequence). As DNA, the CDR3 is TGTGCCAGCAGCTTAGCACTACTCCCATACAATGAGCAGTTCTTC. This gives the protein CASSLALLPYNEQFF. Using reference TRBV13 and TRBJ2-1 for the parts outside the CDR3, the full variable domain is AAGVIQSPRHLIKEKRETATLKCYPIPRHDTVYWYQQGPGQDPQFLISFYEKMQSDKGSIPDRFSAQQFSDYHSELNMSSLELGDSALYFCASSLALLPYNEQFFGPGTRLTVL.